The source of this TCR beta chain is a study of cytomegalovirus exposure and HLA in healthy donors. Clones were sequenced by immunoSEQ multiplex PCR, and TCRdb holds only the in-frame ones, with some missing. The sample consists of 150,000 to 200,000 clones, about 85% of them appearing once. From germline, CDR1 is MRHNA and CDR2 SNTAGT. Trimming took off 2 bases at V and 2 bases at J, with 16 bases between the two ends. The CDR3 is 16 residues long. The sequenced sample consisted of PBMCs. This clonotype was sampled from a man aged 25 to 40 in good health and CMV-seropositive. The V call is TRBV6-4, the J call TRBJ2-7; D is possibly TRBD2 (6 bases). The CDR3 loop reads CASSDKTAGITYEQYF. The CDR3 DNA follows: TGTGCCAGCAGTGACAAAACAGCGGGTATCACCTACGAGCAGTACTTC.